Listed below are T cell receptor beta chains from one sample, sequenced in a study of blood T cell repertoires in COVID-19. Profiling relied on immunoSEQ multiplex PCR, and the TCRdb table lists in-frame clones only, not all of them. Of 25,000 to 30,000 clones listed, 89% are singletons. The sequenced sample was peripheral blood. The origin of the receptors is a human donor with acute or convalescent COVID-19. The donor label of this sample is uncertain. The CDR3 runs from the conserved cysteine through the conserved F or W. The D gene is left open where the match is weak. The size of a clone is reported for some rows only, either as once, few or many, or as a class for expanded clones.

d_call,clone_size,j_call,v_call,cdr3_nt,cdr3_aa
TRBD2,NA,TRBJ2-1,TRBV11-2,TGTGCCAGCAGCTTGGCGGGAACTAGCGGGAGGGTAGATGAGCAGTTCTTC,CASSLAGTSGRVDEQFF
TRBD2,NA,TRBJ2-3,TRBV24-1,TGTGCCACCAGTGTGACTAGCGGGACTAGCACAGATACGCAGTATTTT,CATSVTSGTSTDTQYF
NA,NA,TRBJ1-1,TRBV27,TGTGCCAGCAGTCTCCAGACAGAGAACACTGAAGCTTTCTTT,CASSLQTENTEAFF
TRBD1,NA,TRBJ2-2,TRBV11-3,TGTGCCAGCAGCTTCCGACAGGGGAGCACCGGGGAGCTGTTTTTT,CASSFRQGSTGELFF
NA,NA,TRBJ2-7,TRBV19,TGTGCCAGTAACGCCAGGGGCAGGGACTACGAGCAGTACTTC,CASNARGRDYEQYF
TRBD1,NA,TRBJ2-1,TRBV10-2,TGCGCCAGCAGGCCGACAGGGTACAACAATGAGCAGTTCTTC,CASRPTGYNNEQFF
TRBD1,NA,TRBJ1-1,TRBV5-1,TGCGCCAGCAGCTTAGGCCAGGGGGCCGGGAACACTGAAGCTTTCTTT,CASSLGQGAGNTEAFF
TRBD2,NA,TRBJ2-3,TRBV9,TGTGCCAGCAGCACCCTAGCGGGAGGTAGCGCAGATACGCAGTATTTT,CASSTLAGGSADTQYF
TRBD1,NA,TRBJ2-7,TRBV5-1,TGCGCCAGCAGCCGCCAGGGGGCAGAAATGTCCGAGCAGTACTTC,CASSRQGAEMSEQYF
TRBD1,NA,TRBJ1-4,TRBV15,TGTGCCACCAGCAGTACTTCACAGGGGGCATTAGAAAAACTGTTTTTT,CATSSTSQGALEKLFF
NA,NA,TRBJ1-2,TRBV24-1,TGTGCCACCAGTGTGGGACATCTGGGTGGCTACACCTTC,CATSVGHLGGYTF
NA,NA,TRBJ2-5,TRBV7-6,TGTGCCGCCGGGGGGCGCGGGGAGACCCAGTACTTC,CAAGGRGETQYF
TRBD1,once,TRBJ2-7,TRBV18,TGTGCCAGCTCAAGGGACAGGGTATCCTACGAGCAGTACTTC,CASSRDRVSYEQYF
TRBD2,NA,TRBJ2-3,TRBV10-2,TGCGCCAGCAGGCCCCGGGAGGGATTCACAGATACGCAGTATTTT,CASRPREGFTDTQYF
NA,once,TRBJ1-4,TRBV18,TGTGCCAGCTCCTTACAGCGGGGAGGAAGTGAAAAACTGTTTTTT,CASSLQRGGSEKLFF
TRBD2,NA,TRBJ2-7,TRBV5-1,TGCGCCAGCAGCTCGGGACTAGCGGTCGAGCAGTACTTC,CASSSGLAVEQYF
NA,few,TRBJ2-3,TRBV10-2,TGCGCCAGCGGGCCGAGAACAGATACGCAGTATTTT,CASGPRTDTQYF
NA,NA,TRBJ2-3,TRBV7-8,TGTGCCAGCAGCTCCGAGGTCATAAGCGGATTCACAGATACGCAGTATTTT,CASSSEVISGFTDTQYF
TRBD1,NA,TRBJ1-5,TRBV19,TGTGCCAGTAGTATACTGGGACAGGGCAATCAGCCCCAGCATTTT,CASSILGQGNQPQHF
TRBD1,NA,TRBJ2-3,TRBV19,TGTGCCAGTAGTATCCCGGGACAGCTTAGGAATACGCAGTATTTT,CASSIPGQLRNTQYF
TRBD2,NA,TRBJ2-3,TRBV4-1,TGCGCCAGCAGCCCCAGTCCTAGCGGGGGCACAGATACGCAGTATTTT,CASSPSPSGGTDTQYF
TRBD1,NA,TRBJ1-6,TRBV5-4,TGTGCCAGCAGCTTGGCCAAGGGACAGGCCTATAATTCACCCCTCCACTTT,CASSLAKGQAYNSPLHF
TRBD1,NA,TRBJ1-2,TRBV4-2,TGTGCCAGCAGCCGGGAGACAGGGTACTATGGCTACACCTTC,CASSRETGYYGYTF
TRBD1,NA,TRBJ2-7,TRBV7-9,TGTGCCAGCAGCCGAGTGACAGGGGCGGTTAAAGCCTACGAGCAGTACTTC,CASSRVTGAVKAYEQYF
NA,NA,TRBJ2-7,TRBV7-9,TGTGCCAGCAGCTTGGGGGGACTGGGGCAGTACTTC,CASSLGGLGQYF
TRBD1,once,TRBJ1-6,TRBV27,TGTGCCAGCAGCCCAACGACAGGGTCCAGTAATTCACCCCTCCACTTT,CASSPTTGSSNSPLHF
NA,NA,TRBJ1-2,TRBV5-1,TGCGCCAGCAGCTTTGGTCGACAGAGTCAACGCTATGGCTACACCTTC,CASSFGRQSQRYGYTF
NA,NA,TRBJ1-1,TRBV6-5,TGTGCCAGCAGTTACCAGGGGAACACTGAAGCTTTCTTT,CASSYQGNTEAFF
NA,NA,TRBJ2-3,TRBV7-6,TGTGCCAGCAGCTCCCCGAGGGACACAGATACGCAGTATTTT,CASSSPRDTDTQYF
NA,NA,TRBJ1-5,TRBV6-5,TGTGCCAGCAGGCAGGACAACCGGAAAAATCAGCCCCAGCATTTT,CASRQDNRKNQPQHF
TRBD2,NA,TRBJ2-1,TRBV27,TGTGCCAGCAGTTTATATACTAGCGGGGGTTCCAATGAGCAGTTCTTC,CASSLYTSGGSNEQFF
TRBD2,NA,TRBJ2-1,TRBV24-1,TGTGCCACCAGTGACCGGACTAGCGGGAGGGTTAATGAGCAGTTCTTC,CATSDRTSGRVNEQFF
TRBD1,NA,TRBJ2-7,TRBV2,TGTGCCAGCAGTTCCCGAACCGGGACAGGGGTCGAGCAGTACTTC,CASSSRTGTGVEQYF
TRBD1,NA,TRBJ1-5,TRBV18,TGTGCCAGCTCACTGACAGGGTCAGGTCAGCCCCAGCATTTT,CASSLTGSGQPQHF
NA,NA,TRBJ1-6,TRBV3-1/TRBV3-2,TGTGCCAGCAGGCAAAAAAAGTCTAGCTCCTATAATTCACCCCTCCACTTT,CASRQKKSSSYNSPLHF
TRBD1,once,TRBJ1-5,TRBV5-1,TGCGCCAGCAGCTTGTTCGCAGGGGGCGATCAGCCCCAGCATTTT,CASSLFAGGDQPQHF
NA,few,TRBJ2-7,TRBV11-2,TGTGCCAGCAGCTTCTTATCGGCTCGGGGTCCATACGAGCAGTACTTC,CASSFLSARGPYEQYF
TRBD2,NA,TRBJ2-1,TRBV5-1,TGCGCCAGCAGCTTGACTAGCGGGGTCTACAATGAGCAGTTCTTC,CASSLTSGVYNEQFF
NA,NA,TRBJ2-7,TRBV28,TGTGCCAGCAGTTTTCCTCTCTTAGGAATGAGGGAGCAGTACTTC,CASSFPLLGMREQYF
NA,NA,TRBJ2-2,TRBV11-2,TGTGCCAGCAGCTTGTCTAGGAACACCGGGGAGCTGTTTTTT,CASSLSRNTGELFF
NA,NA,TRBJ2-6,TRBV29-1,TGCAGCGTTGACGAGGAGTCTGGGGCCAACGTCCTGACTTTC,CSVDEESGANVLTF
NA,NA,TRBJ2-5,TRBV19,TGTGCCAGTAGTACTCGGGAGACCCAGTACTTC,CASSTRETQYF
TRBD1,NA,TRBJ1-1,TRBV18,TGTGCCAGCTCTCCCGGGACAGTGAACACTGAAGCTTTCTTT,CASSPGTVNTEAFF
TRBD2,once,TRBJ2-1,TRBV19,TGTGCCACCGGGACTAGCAGCAATGAGCAGTTCTTC,CATGTSSNEQFF
TRBD2,NA,TRBJ2-5,TRBV18,TGTGCCAGCTCACCACCTGGACTAGCGCGAGAGACCCAGTACTTC,CASSPPGLARETQYF
NA,NA,TRBJ2-5,TRBV6-6,TGTGCCAGCAGTTACAACAGCCAAGAGACCCAGTACTTC,CASSYNSQETQYF
NA,NA,TRBJ2-7,TRBV28,TGTGCCAGCAGTTCCCTAACCGAGCAGTACTTC,CASSSLTEQYF
TRBD1,NA,TRBJ1-5,TRBV19,TGTGCCACTGCTAAGAGGGGACAGGGAAATAGCAATCAGCCCCAGCATTTT,CATAKRGQGNSNQPQHF
NA,NA,TRBJ2-5,TRBV7-3,TGTGCCAGCAGCTTCGGGTCCCAAGAGACCCAGTACTTC,CASSFGSQETQYF
TRBD1,NA,TRBJ2-3,TRBV29-1,TGCAGCGGGTTGGGACAGGGGCGGATAGATACGCAGTATTTT,CSGLGQGRIDTQYF
NA,NA,TRBJ1-6,TRBV30,TGTGCCTGGAGTGTAAGGGGGGGAGATTCACCCCTCCACTTT,CAWSVRGGDSPLHF
NA,few,TRBJ2-6,TRBV20-1,TGCAGTGCTAGTATCGACCCCAGAACAGTTACCAACGTCCTGACTTTC,CSASIDPRTVTNVLTF
NA,NA,TRBJ2-3,TRBV7-2,TGTGCCAGCACCGAGAGCGGGAGCACAGATACGCAGTATTTT,CASTESGSTDTQYF
NA,NA,TRBJ2-7,TRBV5-1,TGCGCCAGCAGCTACAGGGCAGGGACCTACGAGCAGTACTTC,CASSYRAGTYEQYF
NA,NA,TRBJ1-1,TRBV7-2,TGTGCCAGCAGCTTAGTGATCTCGGCATTCCGGGACACTGAAGCTTTCTTT,CASSLVISAFRDTEAFF